The source of this TCR beta chain is a study of T cell clonotyping in hematopoietic cell transplantation. Study results and limitations: Pathologically expanded recipient clonotypes increased progressively from day 30 to day 180 as diversity fell.

Only in-frame clones appear in the TCRdb table, and some are missing; sequencing was by immunoSEQ multiplex PCR. The profile shows more than 55,000 clones, 94% of them singletons. Remarks on this clone: No antigen is known for it.

V dropped 3 bases and J dropped 9 bases, with 6 bases sitting between them. The CDR3 loop spans 11 amino acids. The germline gives CDR1 MDHEN, CDR2 SYDVKM. The rearrangement links TRBV28 to TRBJ1-5; D is unresolved. The sequence came from a middle-aged man in good health. Some clones in this sample may be carry-over from other donors' samples. The sequencing sample was made of peripheral blood mononuclear cells. The CDR3 DNA is TGTGCCAGCAGTTTCCCGGGGCCCCAGCATTTT. Its protein is CASSFPGPQHF.